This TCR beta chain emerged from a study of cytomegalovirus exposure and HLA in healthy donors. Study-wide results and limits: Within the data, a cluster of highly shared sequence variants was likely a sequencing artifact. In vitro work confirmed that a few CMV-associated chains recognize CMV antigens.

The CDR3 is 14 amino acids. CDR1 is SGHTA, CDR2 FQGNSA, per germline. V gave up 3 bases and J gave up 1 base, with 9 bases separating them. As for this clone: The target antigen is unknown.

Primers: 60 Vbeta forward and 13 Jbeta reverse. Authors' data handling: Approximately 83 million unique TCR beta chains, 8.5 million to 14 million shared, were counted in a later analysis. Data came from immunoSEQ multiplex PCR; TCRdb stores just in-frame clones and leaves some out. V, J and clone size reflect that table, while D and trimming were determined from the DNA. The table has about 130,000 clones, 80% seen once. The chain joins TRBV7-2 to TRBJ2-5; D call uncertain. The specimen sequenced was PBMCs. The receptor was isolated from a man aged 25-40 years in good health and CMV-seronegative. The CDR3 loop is CASSFPRPQETQYF. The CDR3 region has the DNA TGTGCCAGCAGCTTCCCTAGGCCCCAAGAGACCCAGTACTTC.